The TCR beta chain under discussion was sequenced for a study of CD8 T cells in ankylosing spondylitis. Findings of the study overall: Fewer than ten highly homologous variants made up a TCR beta motif that seemed to typify ankylosing spondylitis blood. Disease-associated clones were CD8+ and fairly uncommon in peripheral blood. Disease-linked clones were reportedly significantly enriched in matched ankylosing spondylitis synovial fluid.

Scientists made TCR beta libraries using quantitative 5'-RACE with molecular barcodes. TCRdb fed the 5' RACE reads into MiXCR, producing one record per CDR3 protein. This sample has 100,000 to 150,000 distinct CDR3 sequences, with about 6.5% found just once. V was clipped by 3 bases and J by 1 base, with 10 bases between them. Germline loops: CDR1 KGHSH, CDR2 LQKENI. CDR3 length: 15 residues. Remarks on this clonotype: Its antigen is unknown.

The rearrangement joins TRBV18 to TRBJ2-1, with TRBD1 as a possible D gene (5 bases). The receptor was derived from a male donor with ankylosing spondylitis or in good health (not recorded which). Sequenced input: blood, either unsorted or a sorted T cell fraction (not recorded which). The CDR3 DNA reads TGTGCCAGCTCACCGGGGCAGGAGTCCTACAATGAGCAGTTCTTC. As protein: CASSPGQESYNEQFF.